A single sample is the source of the 29 T cell receptor beta chains below, sequenced in a study of post-analysis software for immune sequencing data. Study-wide points: The study found TRBV5-6, TRBV5-1 and TRBV20-1 among roughly 5 TRBV segments more frequent in patients than controls.

These TCRs are of unknown antigen specificity. The TCR beta cDNA libraries carried unique molecular identifiers. TCRdb redid the calling of the PCR reads with MiXCR, one entry per CDR3 protein. In the table there are approximately 730,000 distinct CDR3 sequences, 25% to 30% of which are singletons. Sequenced: blood. These receptor sequences come from a girl between 10 and 17 years old with multiple sclerosis.

This clonotype has a single count. A clone one base away is much larger, so this may be a read error. The CDR3 does not end in the conserved phenylalanine or tryptophan, so this is likely a read error. This rearrangement joins TRBV29-1 to TRBJ2-3; tentatively, D is TRBD1 or TRBD2 (6 bases each). The CDR3 has 15 amino acids. The germline V gene encodes CDR1 SQVTM and CDR2 ANQGSEA. V shed 4 bases and J shed 2 bases, with 16 bases lying between them. CDR3 DNA: TGCAGCGTTGCGGGGGCTAGCGAGTACACAGATACGCAGTATTTG. It specifies CSVAGASEYTDTQYL.

This clonotype was seen a handful of times. The chain joins TRBV29-1 to TRBJ1-1; 10 bases agree with TRBD1. V was clipped by 6 bases and J by 8 bases; unmatched bases: 6. This CDR3 region has 12 residues. Germline values: CDR1 SQVTM, CDR2 ANQGSEA. The CDR3 nucleotides read TGCAGCGTAAGAGACAGGGGGCTCGAAGCTTTCTTT. It codes for CSVRDRGLEAFF.

This clonotype was detected only a few times. This sequence joins TRBV6-2 or TRBV6-3 and TRBJ2-2, with 13 bases lining up with TRBD2. The CDR3 is 18 residues long. Germline-derived CDR1 and CDR2 are MNHEY and SVGEGT. V gave up 5 bases and J gave up 6 bases; unmatched junction bases: 12. The CDR3 DNA sequence: TGTGCCAGCAGTCCCGGACTAGCGGGAGTACATGGGGCCGGGGAGCTGTTTTTT. It translates to CASSPGLAGVHGAGELFF.

In this sample, this clonotype turned up a few times. The chain is built from TRBV7-2 and TRBJ1-5, with D unclear. Trimming removed 0 bases from V and 2 bases from J, with 8 bases in between. Germline V gene lookup returns CDR1 SGHTA and CDR2 FQGNSA. This CDR3 is 15 amino acids long. This chain's CDR3 is CASSLAAFGNQPQHF. In DNA, the CDR3 is TGTGCCAGCAGCTTAGCGGCTTTCGGCAATCAGCCCCAGCATTTT.

V is TRBV20-1 and J is TRBJ1-5; D call uncertain. The germline V gene encodes CDR1 DFQATT and CDR2 SNEGSKA (reference sequence). V was pared by 5 bases and J by 6 bases, with 17 bases between. This CDR3 comprises 14 residues. The DNA for the CDR3 is TGCAGTGCTGGTCGAGGGCAGATCGGTCAGCCCCAGCATTTT. It encodes CSAGRGQIGQPQHF.

This clonotype turned up a few times. The chain employs TRBV20-1 and TRBJ2-7, with D possibly being TRBD1 (5 bases). Germline CDR1 and CDR2: DFQATT and SNEGSKA (reference sequence). V was clipped by 4 bases and J by 0 bases, with 10 bases between them. CDR3 length equals 13 residues. CDR3 in DNA: TGCAGTGCTAAACAGGCGAGCTCCTACGAGCAGTACTTC. Amino acid sequence: CSAKQASSYEQYF.

The J gene is TRBJ2-7, the V gene TRBV6-2 or TRBV6-3, with D perhaps TRBD1 (6 bases). With 6 bases removed from V and 0 bases from J, the gap between germline ends came to 9 bases. From germline, CDR1 is MNHEY and CDR2 SVGEGT. The CDR3 has 13 amino acids. As DNA, the CDR3 is TGTGCCAGCAGCAAGGGGGTCTCCTACGAGCAGTACTTC. Protein: CASSKGVSYEQYF.

This clonotype has a handful of counts. The V gene is TRBV28, the J gene TRBJ2-5; D tentatively reads TRBD1 or TRBD2 (5 bases each). There are 14 residues in the CDR3. V was clipped by 2 bases and J by 5 bases, with 12 bases between them. The germline V gene encodes CDR1 MDHEN and CDR2 SYDVKM. The CDR3 DNA sequence: TGTGCCAGCAGTTTAGAGGGGATGCGGGAGACCCAGTACTTC. Translation: CASSLEGMRETQYF.

This clonotype has only a few counts. This chain links TRBV7-7 with TRBJ2-1; D unresolved. Germline V gene data show CDR1 as SSHAT and CDR2 as FNYEAQ (reference sequence). The CDR3 spans 14 residues. Trimming took 1 base from V and 8 from J, leaving 12 bases between them. The CDR3 spells CASSLDTVTYEQFF. CDR3 nucleotides: TGTGCCAGCAGCTTAGATACCGTTACCTATGAGCAGTTCTTC. Looking up the rest from reference TRBV7-7 and TRBJ2-1 gives the full variable domain: GAGVSQSPRYKVTKRGQDVTLRCDPISSHATLYWYQQALGQGPEFLTYFNYEAQPDKSGLPSDRFSAERPEGSISTLTIQRTEQRDSAMYRCASSLDTVTYEQFFGPGTRLTVL.

This clonotype was observed a handful of times. V is TRBV6-5 and J is TRBJ2-3; 15 bases agree with TRBD2. Germline values: CDR1 MNHEY, CDR2 SVGAGI. CDR3 size: 18 residues. V shed 4 bases, J shed 4 bases, and the junction held 9 bases outside the gene matches. CDR3 amino acids: CASSSGTSGRYEADTQYF. DNA of the CDR3: TGTGCCAGCAGTTCGGGGACTAGCGGGAGGTATGAGGCAGATACGCAGTATTTT.

This clonotype was found a few times. The rearrangement joins TRBV24-1 to TRBJ2-7; the D is unclear. The CDR3 length is 13 residues. The V end was cut by 3 bases, the J end by 4 bases, with 9 bases between. Germline V gives CDR1 KGHDR, CDR2 SFDVKD. The DNA of the CDR3 is TGTGCCACCAGTGATCTTGACGGATACGAGCAGTACTTC. It specifies CATSDLDGYEQYF.

The table lists this clonotype with a few counts. The chain carries TRBV5-1 and TRBJ1-2, with D possibly matching TRBD1 (5 bases). This CDR3 is 15 amino acids long. Per germline, CDR1 SGHRS and CDR2 YFSETQ. V was shortened by 4 bases and J by 6 bases, with 19 bases between the two germline ends. DNA for the CDR3: TGCGCCAGCAGCAACTTCCGGGACGTGCGGGATGGCTACACCTTC. Protein sequence: CASSNFRDVRDGYTF. The entire variable domain, with the rest obtained from reference TRBV5-1 and TRBJ1-2, is as follows: KAGVTQTPRYLIKTRGQQVTLSCSPISGHRSVSWYQQTPGQGLQFLFEYFSETQRNKGNFPGRFSGRQFSNSRSEMNVSTLELGDSALYLCASSNFRDVRDGYTFGSGTRLTVV.

The chain couples TRBV7-2 to TRBJ2-4; maybe TRBD2 (6 bases). The J call may be in error: the DNA end matches TRBJ2-7 better. The CDR3 is made up of 15 amino acids. Germline CDR1 reads SGHTA; CDR2 reads FQGNSA. CDR3 sequence (DNA): TGTGCCAGCAGGTTTCGGGACTTAGGACCCTACGAGCAGTACTTC. Amino acids: CASRFRDLGPYEQYF.

A remark on this clonotype: One end of the junction is discordant with germline, which a read error may explain. V usage is TRBV7-8 and J usage is TRBJ1-1; D unclear. The CDR3 sequence is 13 residues long. CDR1 is SGHVS, CDR2 FQNEAQ, per germline. CDR3 region: CASSHGANTEAFF. CDR3 bases: TGTGCCAGCAGCCATGGCGCGAACACTGAGGCTTTCTTT.

The sample holds many counts of this clonotype. The DNA of the CDR3 is TGTGCCAGCCGAGGACCCGGGACAGGGGAATACAATGAGCAGTTCTTC. As protein: CASRGPGTGEYNEQFF. The chain joins TRBV25-1 to TRBJ2-1, with 10 nucleotides matching TRBD1. This CDR3 comprises 16 residues. CDR1 is MGHDK, CDR2 SYGVNS, per germline. Trimming cost V 8 bases and J 4 bases; bases outside gene matches: 11.

This clonotype was counted a few times. V usage is TRBV27 and J usage is TRBJ2-7; possibly TRBD1 for D (5 bases). The CDR3 runs 16 residues. Germline V gives CDR1 MNHEY, CDR2 SMNVEV (reference sequence). The V gene lost 3 bases and the J gene lost 0 bases, with 15 bases spanning the gap. The CDR3 loop reads CASSFAKGVSSYEQYF. The CDR3 DNA is TGTGCCAGCAGTTTTGCCAAAGGGGTGAGCTCCTACGAGCAGTACTTC.

The chain is built from TRBV29-1 and TRBJ2-5; D might be TRBD1 (6 bases). From germline, CDR1 is SQVTM and CDR2 ANQGSEA. V lost 6 bases and J 2 bases, leaving 16 bases between the germline ends. The CDR3 is 14 residues long. CDR3 protein: CSVSGQSLQETQYF. For the CDR3, the DNA is TGCAGCGTCTCAGGACAGTCCTTACAAGAGACCCAGTACTTC.

This clonotype was seen more than once but under ten times. The chain recombines TRBV25-1 with TRBJ1-4, with TRBD1 matching over 8 bases. Germline CDR1 and CDR2: MGHDK and SYGVNS. J gave up 8 bases and V 7 bases, and 9 bases lay outside the gene matches. This CDR3 spans 14 amino acids. The CDR3 coding sequence is TGTGCCAGCACAGGGGGCGCCTACTGGGAAAAACTGTTTTTT. Protein product: CASTGGAYWEKLFF.

This clonotype was seen a handful of times. This chain uses TRBV9 with TRBJ2-3; perhaps D is TRBD1 or TRBD2 (6 bases each). This CDR3 has 15 residues. V was trimmed by 0 bases and J by 2 bases, leaving 10 bases between them. The germline V gene has CDR1 SGDLS and CDR2 YYNGEE. The CDR3 is CASSVGGGITDTQYF. For the CDR3, the DNA is TGTGCCAGCAGCGTAGGAGGGGGGATCACAGATACGCAGTATTTT.

This chain joins TRBV29-1 and TRBJ1-1, with 7 bases fitting TRBD1. The CDR3 length is 14 residues. Looked up from germline, CDR1 is SQVTM and CDR2 is ANQGSEA. V shed 0 bases, J shed 5 bases, and the junction held 6 bases outside the gene matches. CDR3 in amino acids: CSVEETGTLTEAFF. DNA of the CDR3: TGCAGCGTTGAAGAGACAGGGACCTTAACTGAAGCTTTCTTT.

The CDR3 sequence is CASSLYRGLRTGELFF. For the CDR3, the DNA is TGCGCCAGCAGTCTGTACAGGGGGCTGCGGACCGGGGAGCTGTTTTTT. The chain combines TRBV5-1 with TRBJ2-2; TRBD1 matches 9 bases. Germline CDR1 reads SGHRS; CDR2 reads YFSETQ. The CDR3 is 16 residues long. The ends lost 5 bases at V and 5 bases at J; junction bases unmatched: 10.

This clonotype was recorded once. This sequence may be a read error, since a much larger clone differs from it by one base. The chain is built from TRBV10-3 and TRBJ2-5; a possible D gene is TRBD1 (5 bases). The DNA end favors TRBJ2-1, so the J call may be wrong. CDR3 size: 15 residues. CDR1 is ENHRY, CDR2 SYGVKD, per germline. The CDR3 DNA reads as TGTGCCATCAGTGATCCTAAGGGGAAAAAGGAGACCCAGTTCTTC. It translates to CAISDPKGKKETQFF.

V is TRBV20-1 and J is TRBJ2-1; 16 bases are shared with TRBD2. Per the germline V gene, CDR1 is DFQATT and CDR2 is SNEGSKA (reference sequence). J gave up 8 bases and V 5 bases, and 6 bases lay outside the gene matches. The CDR3 extends over 15 amino acids. The CDR3 is CSAPGLAGGGDEQFF. For the CDR3, the DNA is TGCAGTGCTCCGGGACTAGCGGGAGGGGGCGATGAGCAGTTCTTC.

The rearrangement joins TRBV6-2 or TRBV6-3 to TRBJ2-7, with TRBD2 identical over 13 bases. Trimming removed 7 bases from V and 3 bases from J; junction bases left unmatched: 6. Germline V gene sequence: CDR1 MNHEY, CDR2 SVGEGT. The CDR3 is made up of 15 amino acids. The DNA of the CDR3 is TGTGCCAGCACCAAGGGACTAGCGGGAATCTACGAGCAGTACTTC. Protein: CASTKGLAGIYEQYF.

The genes are TRBV6-5 and TRBJ1-2; perhaps TRBD1 as D (6 bases). V lost 5 bases, J lost 8 bases, and 18 bases lay in between. Germline V lookup: CDR1 MNHEY, CDR2 SVGAGI. The CDR3 is 14 residues long. CDR3 coding DNA: TGTGCCAGCAGTACACCATCAGACAGGAGGGGCTACACCTTC. Protein: CASSTPSDRRGYTF.

This clonotype was seen only a few times. The V call is TRBV6-5, the J call TRBJ1-2; no definite D call. The CDR3 is 14 residues long. The V end was cut by 5 bases, the J end by 7 bases, with 17 bases between. Per germline, CDR1 MNHEY and CDR2 SVGAGI. The CDR3 protein is CASSRGNPSFGYTF. CDR3 DNA sequence: TGTGCCAGCAGTAGAGGTAACCCCTCGTTTGGCTACACCTTC.

This chain connects TRBV5-1 to TRBJ1-2, with D unclear. V dropped 2 bases and J dropped 4 bases, with 12 bases sitting between them. The CDR3 has 14 residues. Germline CDR1 SGHRS, CDR2 YFSETQ. The CDR3 DNA reads TGCGCCAGCAGCTTATGGGAACCCACCTATGGCTACACCTTC. Protein: CASSLWEPTYGYTF.

The chain combines TRBV9 with TRBJ1-2; D is undetermined. The CDR3 spans 14 residues. Trimming removed 3 bases from V and 6 bases from J, with 15 bases in between. Germline V CDR1 and CDR2: SGDLS, YYNGEE. The DNA of the CDR3 is TGTGCCAGCAGCGCCCCCCCCGGGTGGCATGGCTACACCTTC. Protein sequence: CASSAPPGWHGYTF.

The chain links TRBV7-9 to TRBJ1-1; D uncertain. This CDR3 spans 12 amino acids. V was trimmed by 8 bases and J by 7 bases, leaving 14 bases between them. Germline CDR1 SEHNR, CDR2 FQNEAQ (reference sequence). The CDR3 region is CASADTWVEAFF. As DNA, the CDR3 is TGTGCCAGCGCCGACACCTGGGTTGAAGCTTTCTTT.